The T cell receptor beta chain under discussion was sequenced for a study of blood T cell repertoires in COVID-19. The overall study: Material from acute and convalescent COVID-19 was sourced from the United States, Italy and Spain.

This clone was seen a single time. Using immunoSEQ multiplex PCR, the repertoire was profiled, and TCRdb retains in-frame clones only, with some absent. The sample consists of around 70,000 clones, around nine tenths of them appearing once. Germline CDR1 reads ENHRY; CDR2 reads SYGVKD. V lost 2 bases and J lost 3, with 10 bases in between. The CDR3 is made up of 14 amino acids. The sequencing input was peripheral blood. The chain carries TRBV10-3 and TRBJ1-1, with D possibly TRBD1 on 5 matching bases. The source of this sequence is a man in his 60s with acute or convalescent COVID-19. CDR3 loop: CAISEVRVDTEAFF. In DNA, the CDR3 is TGTGCCATCAGTGAGGTCAGGGTCGACACTGAAGCTTTCTTT.